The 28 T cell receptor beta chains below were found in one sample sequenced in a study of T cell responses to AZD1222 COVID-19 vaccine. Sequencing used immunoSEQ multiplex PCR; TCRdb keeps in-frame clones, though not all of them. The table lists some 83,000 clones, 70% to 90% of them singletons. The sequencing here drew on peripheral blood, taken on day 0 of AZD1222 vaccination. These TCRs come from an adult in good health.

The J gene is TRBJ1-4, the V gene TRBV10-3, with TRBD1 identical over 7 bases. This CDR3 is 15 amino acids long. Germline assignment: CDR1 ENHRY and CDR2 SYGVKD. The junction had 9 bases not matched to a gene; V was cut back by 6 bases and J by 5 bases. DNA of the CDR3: TGTGCCATCAGCAACCGGGACAGTCAGAATGAAAAACTGTTTTTT. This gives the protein CAISNRDSQNEKLFF.

CDR3 DNA: TGTGCCAGCAGTGAATCCCAGGGTCGGGAAAAACTGTTTTTT. This translates into CASSESQGREKLFF. V usage is TRBV6-1 and J usage is TRBJ1-4; tentatively, D is TRBD1 (5 bases). This CDR3 region has 14 residues. V lost 2 bases to trimming and J lost 8 bases, with 12 bases between them. Germline V CDR1 and CDR2: MNHNS, SASEGT.

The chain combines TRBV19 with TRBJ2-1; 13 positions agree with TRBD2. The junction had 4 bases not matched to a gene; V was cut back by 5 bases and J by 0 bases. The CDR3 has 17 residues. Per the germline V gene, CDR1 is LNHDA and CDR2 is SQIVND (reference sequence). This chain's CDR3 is CASSATSGGRSYNEQFF. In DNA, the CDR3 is TGTGCCAGTAGTGCGACTAGCGGGGGGCGCTCCTACAATGAGCAGTTCTTC.

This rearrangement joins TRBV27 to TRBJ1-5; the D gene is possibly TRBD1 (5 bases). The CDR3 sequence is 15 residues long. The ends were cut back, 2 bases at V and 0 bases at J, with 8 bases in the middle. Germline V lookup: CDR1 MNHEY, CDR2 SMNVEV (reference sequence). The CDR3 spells CASSLGGYSNQPQHF. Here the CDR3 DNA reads TGTGCCAGCAGTTTAGGGGGTTATAGCAATCAGCCCCAGCATTTT.

The CDR3 region is CASSPHFSFDTQYF. CDR3 nucleotide sequence: TGTGCCAGCTCACCACATTTCAGCTTCGATACGCAGTATTTT. J is TRBJ2-3 and V is TRBV18; D remains unclear. The germline gives CDR1 KGHSH, CDR2 LQKENI. Trimming took off 1 base at V and 6 bases at J, with 11 bases between the two ends. This CDR3 contains 14 residues.

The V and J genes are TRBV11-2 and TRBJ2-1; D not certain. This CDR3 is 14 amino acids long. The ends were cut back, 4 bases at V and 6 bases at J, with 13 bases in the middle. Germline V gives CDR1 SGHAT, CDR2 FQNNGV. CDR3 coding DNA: TGTGCCAGCAGCTGGGAAGTTGGGTTCAATGAGCAGTTCTTC. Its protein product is CASSWEVGFNEQFF.

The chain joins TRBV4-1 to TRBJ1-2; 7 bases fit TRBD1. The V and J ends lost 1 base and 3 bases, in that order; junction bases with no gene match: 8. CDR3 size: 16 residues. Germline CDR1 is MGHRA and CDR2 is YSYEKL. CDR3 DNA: TGCGCCAGCAGCCAAGGACAGGGAGTGAGGGACTATGGCTACACCTTC. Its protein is CASSQGQGVRDYGYTF.

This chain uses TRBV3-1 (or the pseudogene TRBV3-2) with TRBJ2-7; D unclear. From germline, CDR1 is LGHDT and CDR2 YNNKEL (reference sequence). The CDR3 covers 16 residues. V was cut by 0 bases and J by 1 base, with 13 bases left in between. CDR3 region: CASSQEGTEPSYEQYF. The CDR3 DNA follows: TGTGCCAGCAGCCAAGAGGGTACAGAGCCTTCCTACGAGCAGTACTTC.

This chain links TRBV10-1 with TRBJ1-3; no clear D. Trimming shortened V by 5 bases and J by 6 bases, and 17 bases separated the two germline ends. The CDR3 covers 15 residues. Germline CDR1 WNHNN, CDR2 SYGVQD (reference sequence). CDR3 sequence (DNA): TGCGCCAGCAGTCGAGGAGCGCAGAGAGAAAACACCATATATTTT. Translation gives CASSRGAQRENTIYF.

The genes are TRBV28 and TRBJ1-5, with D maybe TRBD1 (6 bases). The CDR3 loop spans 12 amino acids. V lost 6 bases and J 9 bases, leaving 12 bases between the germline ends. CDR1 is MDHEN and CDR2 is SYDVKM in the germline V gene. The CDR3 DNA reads TGTGCCAGCAGGGGGGGCCCGGGGCCCCAGCATTTT. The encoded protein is CASRGGPGPQHF. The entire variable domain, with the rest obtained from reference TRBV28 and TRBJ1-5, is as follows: DVKVTQSSRYLVKRTGEKVFLECVQDMDHENMFWYRQDPGLGLRLIYFSYDVKMKEKGDIPEGYSVSREKKERFSLILESASTNQTSMYLCASRGGPGPQHFGDGTRLSIL.

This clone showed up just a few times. CDR3 amino acids: CASSPAAKNTEAFF. CDR3 in DNA: TGTGCCAGCTCCCCCGCGGCTAAGAACACTGAAGCTTTCTTT. The rearrangement joins TRBV18 to TRBJ1-1; D is uncertain. In germline, CDR1 is KGHSH, CDR2 LQKENI. Trimming cost V 6 bases and J 1 base, with 12 bases left between them. This CDR3 spans 14 amino acids.

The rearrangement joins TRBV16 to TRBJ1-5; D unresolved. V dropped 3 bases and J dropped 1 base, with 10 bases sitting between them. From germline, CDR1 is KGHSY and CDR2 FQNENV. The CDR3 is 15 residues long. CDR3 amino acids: CASSQGWVSNQPQHF. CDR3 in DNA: TGTGCCAGCAGCCAGGGATGGGTGAGCAATCAGCCCCAGCATTTT.

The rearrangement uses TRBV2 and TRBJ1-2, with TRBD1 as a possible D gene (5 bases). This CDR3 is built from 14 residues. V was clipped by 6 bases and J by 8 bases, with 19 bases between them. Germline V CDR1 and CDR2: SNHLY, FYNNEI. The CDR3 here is CASSQGAQGLGYTF. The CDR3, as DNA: TGTGCCAGCAGCCAAGGGGCCCAGGGCTTGGGCTACACCTTC.

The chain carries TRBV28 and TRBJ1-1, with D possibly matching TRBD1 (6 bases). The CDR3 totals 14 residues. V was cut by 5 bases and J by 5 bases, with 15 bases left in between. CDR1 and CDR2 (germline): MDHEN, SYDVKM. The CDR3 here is CASSKTGRGTEAFF. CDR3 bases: TGTGCCAGCAGTAAAACAGGGAGGGGGACTGAAGCTTTCTTT.

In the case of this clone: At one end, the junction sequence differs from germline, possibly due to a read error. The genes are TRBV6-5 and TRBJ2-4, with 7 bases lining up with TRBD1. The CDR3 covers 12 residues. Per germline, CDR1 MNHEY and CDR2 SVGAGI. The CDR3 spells CASSSKGATDRF. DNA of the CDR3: TGTGCCAGCAGTTCAAAGGGGGCCACAGACCGATTC.

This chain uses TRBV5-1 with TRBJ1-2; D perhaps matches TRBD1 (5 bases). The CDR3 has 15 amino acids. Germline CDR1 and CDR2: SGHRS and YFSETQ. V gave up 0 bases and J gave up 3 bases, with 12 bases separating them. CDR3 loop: CASSLAGVVDYGYTF. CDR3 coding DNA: TGCGCCAGCAGCTTGGCGGGGGTGGTTGACTATGGCTACACCTTC.

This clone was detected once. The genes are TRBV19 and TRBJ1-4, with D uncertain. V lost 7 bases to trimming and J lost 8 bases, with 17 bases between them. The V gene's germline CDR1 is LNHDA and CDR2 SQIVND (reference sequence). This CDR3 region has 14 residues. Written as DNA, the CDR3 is TGTGCCAGTACCCGGGATTGGTCCGGAGAAAAACTGTTTTTT. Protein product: CASTRDWSGEKLFF.

The DNA of the CDR3 is TGTGCCAGCAGCTGGGGGGGCACTGAAGCTTTCTTT. Amino acid sequence: CASSWGGTEAFF. This sequence joins TRBV11-3 and TRBJ1-1, with a weak D call TRBD1 (5 bases). Germline CDR1 SGHNT, CDR2 YENEEA. Trimming removed 4 bases from V and 4 bases from J, with 7 bases in between. The length of the CDR3 is 12 residues.

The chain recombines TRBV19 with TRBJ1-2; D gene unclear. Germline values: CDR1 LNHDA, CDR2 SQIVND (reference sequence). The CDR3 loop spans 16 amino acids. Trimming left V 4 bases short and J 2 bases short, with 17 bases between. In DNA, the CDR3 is TGTGCCAGTAGTAAAGATGGTCGCGTGATGAACTATGGCTACACCTTC. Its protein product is CASSKDGRVMNYGYTF.

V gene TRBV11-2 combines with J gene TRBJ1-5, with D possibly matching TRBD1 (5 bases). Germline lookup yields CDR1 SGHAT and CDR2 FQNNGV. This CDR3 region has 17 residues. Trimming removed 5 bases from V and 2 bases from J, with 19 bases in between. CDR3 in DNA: TGTGCCAGCAGCCTTAGGTCTTCGGGGGGGGGCAATCAGCCCCAGCATTTT. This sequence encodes CASSLRSSGGGNQPQHF.

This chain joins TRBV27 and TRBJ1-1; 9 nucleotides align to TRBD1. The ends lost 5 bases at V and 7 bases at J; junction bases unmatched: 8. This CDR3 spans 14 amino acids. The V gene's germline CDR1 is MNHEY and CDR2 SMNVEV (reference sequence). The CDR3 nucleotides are TGTGCCAGCAGTATAACAGGGGGCATGGGTGAAGCTTTCTTT. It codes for CASSITGGMGEAFF.

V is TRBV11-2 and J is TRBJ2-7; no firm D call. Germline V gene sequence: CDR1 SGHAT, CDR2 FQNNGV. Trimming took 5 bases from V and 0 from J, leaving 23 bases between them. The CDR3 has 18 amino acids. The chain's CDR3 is CASSPLWDNRYRSYEQYF. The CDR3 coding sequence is TGTGCCAGCAGCCCCCTCTGGGATAACCGTTATCGCTCCTACGAGCAGTACTTC.

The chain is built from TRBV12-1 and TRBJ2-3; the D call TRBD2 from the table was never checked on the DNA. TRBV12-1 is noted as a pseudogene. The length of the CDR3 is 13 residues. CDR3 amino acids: CATGWLYTDTQYF. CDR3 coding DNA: TGTGCCACCGGGTGGCTATACACAGATACGCAGTATTTT.

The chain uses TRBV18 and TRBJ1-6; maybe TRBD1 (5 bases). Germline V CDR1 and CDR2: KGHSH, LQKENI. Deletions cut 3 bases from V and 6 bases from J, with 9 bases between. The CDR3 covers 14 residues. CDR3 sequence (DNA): TGTGCCAGCTCACCGGGGACGTCTAATTCACCCCTCCACTTT. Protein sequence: CASSPGTSNSPLHF.

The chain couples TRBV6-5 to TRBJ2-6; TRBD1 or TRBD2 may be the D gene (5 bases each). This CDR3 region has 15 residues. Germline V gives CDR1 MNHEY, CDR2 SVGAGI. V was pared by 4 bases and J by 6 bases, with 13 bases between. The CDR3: CASSFSGTVANVLTF. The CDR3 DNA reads TGTGCCAGCAGTTTCTCCGGGACCGTGGCCAACGTCCTGACTTTC.

This CDR3 is CASGGSAANEKLFF. The CDR3 DNA sequence: TGTGCCAGTGGGGGGTCCGCGGCTAATGAAAAACTGTTTTTT. The rearrangement uses TRBV19 and TRBJ1-4, with D possibly matching TRBD1 (5 bases). The CDR3 is made up of 14 amino acids. V lost 8 bases and J lost 3, with 13 bases in between. Germline CDR1 and CDR2: LNHDA and SQIVND (reference sequence).

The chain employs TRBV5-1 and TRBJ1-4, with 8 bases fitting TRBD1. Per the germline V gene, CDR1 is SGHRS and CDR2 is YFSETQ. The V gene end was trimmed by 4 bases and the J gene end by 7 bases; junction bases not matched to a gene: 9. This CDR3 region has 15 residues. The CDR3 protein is CASSHYRGTSEKLFF. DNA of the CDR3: TGCGCCAGCAGCCACTACAGGGGGACAAGTGAAAAACTGTTTTTT. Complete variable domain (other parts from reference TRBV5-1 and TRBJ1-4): KAGVTQTPRYLIKTRGQQVTLSCSPISGHRSVSWYQQTPGQGLQFLFEYFSETQRNKGNFPGRFSGRQFSNSRSEMNVSTLELGDSALYLCASSHYRGTSEKLFFGSGTQLSVL.

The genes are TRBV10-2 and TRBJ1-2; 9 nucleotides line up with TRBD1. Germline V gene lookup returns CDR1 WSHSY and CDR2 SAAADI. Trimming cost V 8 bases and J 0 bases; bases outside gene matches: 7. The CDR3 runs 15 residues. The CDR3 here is CASLGQGTANYGYTF. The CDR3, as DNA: TGCGCCAGCCTCGGACAGGGGACCGCTAACTATGGCTACACCTTC.